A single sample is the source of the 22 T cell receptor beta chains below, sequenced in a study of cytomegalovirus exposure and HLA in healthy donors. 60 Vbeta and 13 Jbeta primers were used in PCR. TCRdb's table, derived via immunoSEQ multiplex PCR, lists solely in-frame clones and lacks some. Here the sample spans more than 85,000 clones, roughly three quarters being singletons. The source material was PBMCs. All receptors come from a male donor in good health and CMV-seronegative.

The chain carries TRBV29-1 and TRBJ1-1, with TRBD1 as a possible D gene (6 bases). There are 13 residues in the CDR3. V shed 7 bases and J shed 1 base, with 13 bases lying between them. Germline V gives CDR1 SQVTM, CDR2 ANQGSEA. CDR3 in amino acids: CSALGDTNTEAFF. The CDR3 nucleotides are TGCAGCGCTCTTGGGGACACGAACACTGAAGCTTTCTTT.

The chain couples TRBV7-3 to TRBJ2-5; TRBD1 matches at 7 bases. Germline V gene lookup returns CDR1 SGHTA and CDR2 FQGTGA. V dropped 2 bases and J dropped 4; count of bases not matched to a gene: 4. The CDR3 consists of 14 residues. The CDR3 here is CASSLRPGGETQYF. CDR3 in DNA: TGTGCCAGCAGCTTACGGCCAGGGGGAGAGACCCAGTACTTC. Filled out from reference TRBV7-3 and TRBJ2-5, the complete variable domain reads GAGVSQTPSNKVTEKGKYVELRCDPISGHTALYWYRQSLGQGPEFLIYFQGTGAADDSGLPNDRFFAVRPEGSVSTLKIQRTERGDSAVYLCASSLRPGGETQYFGPGTRLLVL.

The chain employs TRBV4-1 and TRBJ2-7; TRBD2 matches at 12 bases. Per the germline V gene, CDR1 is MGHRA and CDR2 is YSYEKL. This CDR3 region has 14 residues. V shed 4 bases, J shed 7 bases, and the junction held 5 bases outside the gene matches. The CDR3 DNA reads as TGCGCCAGCAGCCGACTAGCGGGAGTGGGTGAGCAGTACTTC. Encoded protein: CASSRLAGVGEQYF.

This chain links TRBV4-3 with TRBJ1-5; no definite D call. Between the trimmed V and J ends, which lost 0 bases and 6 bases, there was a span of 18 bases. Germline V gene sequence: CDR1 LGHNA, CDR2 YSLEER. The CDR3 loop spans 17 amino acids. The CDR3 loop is CASSQDYNSRMLQPQHF. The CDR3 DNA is TGCGCCAGCAGCCAAGATTATAACAGTAGGATGCTTCAGCCCCAGCATTTT.

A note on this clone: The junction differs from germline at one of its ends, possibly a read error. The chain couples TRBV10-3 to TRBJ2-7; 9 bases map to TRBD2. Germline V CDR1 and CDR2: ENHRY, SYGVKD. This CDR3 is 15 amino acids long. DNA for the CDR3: TGTGCCAGCAGTTCCCCTCGAGCGGGAGGTAACGAGCAGTACTTC. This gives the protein CASSSPRAGGNEQYF.

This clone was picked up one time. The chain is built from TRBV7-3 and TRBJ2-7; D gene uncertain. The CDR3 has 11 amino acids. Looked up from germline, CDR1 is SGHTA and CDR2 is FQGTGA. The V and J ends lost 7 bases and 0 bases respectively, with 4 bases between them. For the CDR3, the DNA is TGTGCCAGCACCAGCTCCTACGAGCAGTACTTC. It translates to CASTSSYEQYF.

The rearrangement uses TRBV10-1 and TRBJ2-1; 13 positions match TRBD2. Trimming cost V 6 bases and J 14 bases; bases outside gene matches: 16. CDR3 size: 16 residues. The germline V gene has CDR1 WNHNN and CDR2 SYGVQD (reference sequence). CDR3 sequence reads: CASRQLTSGRPVVEFF. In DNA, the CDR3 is TGCGCCAGCAGACAACTGACTAGCGGGAGGCCCGTGGTTGAGTTCTTC.

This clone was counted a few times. The chain's CDR3 is CASSRGGQDPEAFF. For the CDR3, the DNA is TGCGCCAGCAGCAGGGGAGGACAGGACCCTGAAGCTTTCTTT. J is TRBJ1-1 and V is TRBV5-1; 7 bases map to TRBD1. Per germline, CDR1 SGHRS and CDR2 YFSETQ. The length of the CDR3 is 14 residues. The V and J ends lost 4 bases and 6 bases, in that order; junction bases with no gene match: 9.

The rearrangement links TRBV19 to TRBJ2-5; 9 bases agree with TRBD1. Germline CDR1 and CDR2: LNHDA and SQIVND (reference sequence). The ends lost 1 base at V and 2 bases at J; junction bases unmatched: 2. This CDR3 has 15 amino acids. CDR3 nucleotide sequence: TGTGCCAGTAGTATAGGGACAGGGGTTCAAGAGACCCAGTACTTC. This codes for CASSIGTGVQETQYF.

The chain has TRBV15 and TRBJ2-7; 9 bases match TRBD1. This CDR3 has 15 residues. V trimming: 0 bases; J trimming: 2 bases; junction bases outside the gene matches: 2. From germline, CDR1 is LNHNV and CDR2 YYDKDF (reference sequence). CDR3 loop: CATSRDTGGTYEQYF. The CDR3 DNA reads TGTGCCACCAGCAGAGATACAGGGGGCACCTACGAGCAGTACTTC.

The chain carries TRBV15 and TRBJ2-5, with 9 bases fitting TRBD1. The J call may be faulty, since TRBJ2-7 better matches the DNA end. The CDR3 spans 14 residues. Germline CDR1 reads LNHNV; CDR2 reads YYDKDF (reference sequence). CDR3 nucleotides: TGTGCCACCAGCCCGGGACAGGGACCCTACGAGCAGTACTTC. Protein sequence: CATSPGQGPYEQYF.

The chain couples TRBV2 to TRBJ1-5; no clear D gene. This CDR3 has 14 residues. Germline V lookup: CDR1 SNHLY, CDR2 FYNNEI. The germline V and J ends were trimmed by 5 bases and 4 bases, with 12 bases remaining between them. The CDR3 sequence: CASSFGPANQPQHF. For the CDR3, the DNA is TGTGCCAGCAGTTTTGGGCCAGCTAATCAGCCCCAGCATTTT.

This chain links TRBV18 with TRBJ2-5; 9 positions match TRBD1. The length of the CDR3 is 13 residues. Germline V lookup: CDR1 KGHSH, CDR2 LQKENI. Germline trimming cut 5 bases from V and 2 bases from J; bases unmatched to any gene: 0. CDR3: CASSGQGQETQYF. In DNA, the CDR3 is TGTGCCAGCTCAGGACAGGGGCAAGAGACCCAGTACTTC.

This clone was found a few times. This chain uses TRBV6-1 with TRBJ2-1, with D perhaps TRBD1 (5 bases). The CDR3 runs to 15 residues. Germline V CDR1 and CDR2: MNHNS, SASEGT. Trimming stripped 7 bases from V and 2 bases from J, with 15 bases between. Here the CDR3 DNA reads TGTGCCAGCATTGCGACAGTACTCCCCTACAATGAGCAGTTCTTC. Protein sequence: CASIATVLPYNEQFF.

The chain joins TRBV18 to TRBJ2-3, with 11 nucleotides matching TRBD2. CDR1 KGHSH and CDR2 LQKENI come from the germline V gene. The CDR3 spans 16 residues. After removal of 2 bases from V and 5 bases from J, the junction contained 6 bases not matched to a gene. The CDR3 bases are TGTGCCAGCTCACCATTAGCGGGAGGGCCGGAAGATACGCAGTATTTT. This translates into CASSPLAGGPEDTQYF.

CDR3 nucleotide sequence: TGTGCCAGCAGTTTTGTCCAGGCCTATGGCTACACCTTC. As protein: CASSFVQAYGYTF. This rearrangement joins TRBV28 to TRBJ1-2; D is uncertain. CDR3 length: 13 residues. The germline V gene has CDR1 MDHEN and CDR2 SYDVKM. The V end was cut by 3 bases, the J end by 4 bases, with 9 bases between.

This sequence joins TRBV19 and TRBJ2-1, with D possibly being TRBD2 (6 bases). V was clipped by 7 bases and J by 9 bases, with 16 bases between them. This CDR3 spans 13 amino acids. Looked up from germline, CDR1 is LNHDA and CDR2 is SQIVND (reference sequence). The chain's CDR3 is CASTPVGGGEQFF. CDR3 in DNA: TGTGCCAGTACCCCCGTGGGGGGAGGTGAGCAGTTCTTC.

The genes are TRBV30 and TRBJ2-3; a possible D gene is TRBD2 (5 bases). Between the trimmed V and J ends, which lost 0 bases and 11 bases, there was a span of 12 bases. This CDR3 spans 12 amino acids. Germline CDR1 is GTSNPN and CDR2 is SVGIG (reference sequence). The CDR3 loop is CAWSVVREKQYF. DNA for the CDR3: TGTGCCTGGAGTGTAGTCCGGGAAAAGCAGTATTTT.

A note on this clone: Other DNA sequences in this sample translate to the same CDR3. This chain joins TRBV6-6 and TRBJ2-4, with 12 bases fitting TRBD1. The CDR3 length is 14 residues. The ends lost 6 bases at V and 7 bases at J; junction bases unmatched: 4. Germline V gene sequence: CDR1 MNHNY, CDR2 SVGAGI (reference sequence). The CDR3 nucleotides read TGTGCCAGCAGACCAGGGACAGGGGGCAACATTCAGTACTTC. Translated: CASRPGTGGNIQYF.

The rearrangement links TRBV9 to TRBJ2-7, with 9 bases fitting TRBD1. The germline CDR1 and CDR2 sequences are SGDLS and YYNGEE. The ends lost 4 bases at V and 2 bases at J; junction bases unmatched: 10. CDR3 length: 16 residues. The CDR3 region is CASSLARTGATYEQYF. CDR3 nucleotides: TGTGCCAGCAGCCTAGCAAGGACAGGGGCGACCTACGAGCAGTACTTC.

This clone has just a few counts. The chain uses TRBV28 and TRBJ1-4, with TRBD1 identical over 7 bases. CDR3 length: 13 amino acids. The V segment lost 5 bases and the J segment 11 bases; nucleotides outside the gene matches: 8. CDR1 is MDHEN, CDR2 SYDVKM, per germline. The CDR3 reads CASSQTGTVKLFF. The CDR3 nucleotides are TGTGCCAGCAGTCAGACCGGGACAGTTAAACTGTTTTTT.

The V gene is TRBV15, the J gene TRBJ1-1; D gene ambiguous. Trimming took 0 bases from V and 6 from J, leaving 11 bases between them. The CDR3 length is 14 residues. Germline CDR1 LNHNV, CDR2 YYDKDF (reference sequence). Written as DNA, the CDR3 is TGTGCCACCAGCAGAGAATACGGTTTAGCTGAAGCTTTCTTT. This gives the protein CATSREYGLAEAFF. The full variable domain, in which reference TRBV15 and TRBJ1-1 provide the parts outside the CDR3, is DAMVIQNPRYQVTQFGKPVTLSCSQTLNHNVMYWYQQKSSQAPKLLFHYYDKDFNNEADTPDNFQSRRPNTSFCFLDIRSPGLGDTAMYLCATSREYGLAEAFFGQGTRLTVV.